This T cell receptor (beta chain) was captured by sequencing in a study of molecular identifiers for immune sequencing clone quantification (dated by TCRdb to the late 2010s). Describing the broader study: For a replicate experiment, RNA from around 20,000 or 100,000 naive CD8 T cells was divided into five aliquots, of which four were sequenced. The study was a methods study using CD8 T cells to benchmark molecular-identifier clustering-based TCR repertoire sequencing (MIDCIRS) and TCR RNA copy counting. Results and caveats for the whole study, not just this receptor: When barcode sub-clustering was left out, chimeric consensus sequences inflated TCR diversity, with chimeras reaching as high as 47%. Spiked-in Jurkat TCR RNA equal to a single cell's worth was reported to be detectable even within 1,200,000 naive CD8 T cells. The naive libraries included spiked-in Jurkat TCR RNA (10 copies' worth), and this RNA is not part of the donor repertoire. In CMV-specific effector cells, clones with more than 20 RNA copies accounted for over 99% of molecules, whereas in naive cells such clones accounted for under 1%. The sizes of highly expanded clones could end up underestimated when identical TCR molecules share a barcode. Modeling indicated approximately 3.2 TCR RNA copies recovered per cell, compared with around 10 by digital PCR, which implies a capture efficiency of around 29%.

Naive CD8 T cell libraries were made from roughly 20,000 to 1,000,000 sorted cells using 10%, 30% or 50% of purified RNA. Naive CD8 T cells, defined as CD8+CD4-CCR7+CD45RA+, were FACS-sorted into RLT Plus buffer on a BD FACSAria II. To test detection sensitivity, Jurkat RNA equivalent to more than eight TCR copies was spiked into samples of about 19,000-1,000,000 naive CD8 T cells. Enrichment of CD8 T cells was done with RosetteSep CD8+ T Cell Enrichment Cocktail plus Ficoll-Paque, and ACK red cell lysis came afterward. Trimmed from V: 5 bases; trimmed from J: 7 bases; junction bases lacking a gene match: 10. Looking up the germline V gene yields CDR1 SGHTA and CDR2 FQGNSA. From the cysteine up to the phenylalanine, the CDR3 has a length of 15 residues. The CDR3 DNA has 45 bases and is translated from base 1. At least ten counts were recorded for this clonotype. Its binding antigen is unknown. Within one base of it there is no much larger clone, and no base qualities were kept.

Library preparation employed PCR. Sequencing was carried out with an Illumina HiSeq 4000. Bulk TCR libraries were prepared as previously described, using TCR primers listed in Table S5. The Qiagen AllPrep DNA/RNA kit was used to purify total RNA. Reads from multiple sequencing runs of the same library were pooled before analysis. Turning to the authors' computational methods: Only reads with exact TCR constant sequence were kept, trimmed to 150 nt, and grouped by their 12-nt molecular barcodes. Reads inside each barcode group were sub-clustered using a 15% Levenshtein threshold, and a quality-weighted consensus sequence was constructed for each RNA molecule. Non-functional sequences were discarded, and so were lower-count sequences lying one edit away from another sequence. Based on a fit of two negative binomial distributions, barcode sub-clusters having less than 20% of the maximum read count were discarded. Through fastp at Q25 and MiXCR, TCRdb rebuilt clones from the public reads, retaining in-frame beta chains. One record per CDR3 amino acid sequence lists the most common genes and DNA. The V and J calls and clone size come from TCRdb's table, not from the authors' own analysis. The sample records 50,000 to 75,000 distinct CDR3 sequences, around 20% of which are singletons. The ten largest clones add up to 1.4% of the sample.

The TCR comes from a human donor in good health. Some libraries in this study had Jurkat cell RNA spiked in. The chain joins TRBV7-2 to TRBJ1-4; a stretch of 7 junction bases matches TRBD1. Sequenced sample: naive CD8+ T cells from blood, with Jurkat cell RNA spiked in. The intended sense of this specimen's cell subset or site label: FACS-sorted CD8+CD4-CCR7+CD45RA+ naive T cells. The CDR3 has the sequence CASSQGVGVVEKLFF. The DNA is TGTGCCAGCAGCCAGGGGGTGGGGGTAGTTGAAAAACTGTTTTTT.